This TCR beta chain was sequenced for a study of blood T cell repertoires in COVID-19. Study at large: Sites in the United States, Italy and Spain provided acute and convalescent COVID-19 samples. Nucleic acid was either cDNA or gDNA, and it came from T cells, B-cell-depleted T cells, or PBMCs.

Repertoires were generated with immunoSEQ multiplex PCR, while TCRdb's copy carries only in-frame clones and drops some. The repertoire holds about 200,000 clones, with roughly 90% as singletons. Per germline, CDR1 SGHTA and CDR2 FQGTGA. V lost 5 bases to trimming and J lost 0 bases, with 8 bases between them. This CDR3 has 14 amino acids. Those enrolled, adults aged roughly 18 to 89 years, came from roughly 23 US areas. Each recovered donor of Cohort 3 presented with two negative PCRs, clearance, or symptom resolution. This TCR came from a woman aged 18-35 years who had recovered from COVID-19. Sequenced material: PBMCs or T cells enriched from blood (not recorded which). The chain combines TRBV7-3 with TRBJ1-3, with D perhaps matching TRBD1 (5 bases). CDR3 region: CASSMGLSGNTIYF. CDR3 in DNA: TGTGCCAGCAGCATGGGGCTCTCTGGAAACACCATATATTTT.